The sequence of this T cell receptor beta chain was determined in a study of human T cells and chemical hapten exposure. Study context: DPC at 2% was the sensitizing agent, placed on approximately 2 cm by approximately 2 cm of upper inner arm skin.

TCRdb re-analysed the RACE reads in MiXCR, keeping a single row per CDR3 protein. The profile covers more than 70,000 distinct CDR3 sequences, with roughly 12% appearing a single time and 3% to 4% taken by the ten largest. Trimming stripped 3 bases from V and 8 bases from J, with 23 bases between. Germline CDR1 and CDR2: KGHSH and LQKENI. The length of the CDR3 is 17 residues. Indicated time point: patch test 1, 2 weeks after DPC sensitization. The treatment: therapeutic diphenylcyclopropenone sensitization with weekly scalp DPC. Total RNA was extracted from unfractionated whole blood. This material consisted of whole blood, taken in connection with sensitization to the hapten diphenylcyclopropenone (DPC). This clonotype was obtained from a woman aged 55-75 years with alopecia areata. Some clones in this sample may be carry-over from other donors' samples. J is TRBJ2-4 and V is TRBV18; tentatively, D is TRBD1 or TRBD2 (6 bases each). This CDR3 reads CASSPWMGGEGIHIQYF. CDR3 sequence (DNA): TGTGCCAGCTCACCGTGGATGGGGGGCGAAGGGATTCACATTCAGTACTTC.